These 9 T cell receptor beta chains share one sample of origin, sequenced in a study of blood T cell repertoires in COVID-19. Here immunoSEQ multiplex PCR was the method, and the copy in TCRdb shows in-frame clones only, minus some. The table lists hundreds of thousands of clones, roughly 89% of them singletons, with 2.9% in the top ten. The specimen was PBMCs or T cells enriched from blood (not recorded which). All receptors derive from a woman between 45 and 60 years old who had been exposed to COVID-19.

V and J are TRBV3-1 (or the pseudogene TRBV3-2) and TRBJ2-5, with TRBD1 identical over 8 bases. The CDR3 is 15 residues long. V lost 4 bases, J lost 5 bases, and 9 bases stayed unmatched. Germline lookup yields CDR1 LGHDT and CDR2 YNNKEL (reference sequence). The CDR3: CASSPRTGGAETQYF. Written as DNA, the CDR3 is TGTGCCAGCAGCCCACGTACAGGGGGAGCGGAGACCCAGTACTTC.

This rearrangement joins TRBV5-1 to TRBJ2-1; maybe TRBD1 (6 bases). CDR3 size: 15 residues. The V end was cut by 1 base, the J end by 4 bases, with 12 bases between. Germline V CDR1 and CDR2: SGHRS, YFSETQ. CDR3 sequence reads: CASSLWDITYNEQFF. In nucleotides, the CDR3 is TGCGCCAGCAGCTTGTGGGACATAACTTACAATGAGCAGTTCTTC.

CDR3 nucleotides: TGTGCCAGCAGTCCGGGGGGACTACAAAACAATGAGCAGTTCTTC. It codes for CASSPGGLQNNEQFF. The genes are TRBV28 and TRBJ2-1; TRBD2 agrees at 7 bases. V shed 5 bases and J 5 bases; nucleotides not matched to a gene: 9. Germline CDR1 MDHEN, CDR2 SYDVKM. The CDR3 length is 15 residues.

The rearrangement joins TRBV28 to TRBJ1-2, with D unresolved. The V end was cut by 6 bases, the J end by 5 bases, with 13 bases between. CDR1 is MDHEN and CDR2 is SYDVKM in the germline V gene. This CDR3 region has 13 residues. The CDR3 reads CASRVKAFYGYTF. CDR3 nucleotides: TGTGCCAGCAGGGTCAAAGCTTTTTATGGCTACACCTTC.

The chain links TRBV7-6 to TRBJ2-7, with 7 nucleotides matching TRBD1. Trimming cost V 1 base and J 2 bases; bases outside gene matches: 11. This CDR3 comprises 17 residues. In germline, CDR1 is SGHVS, CDR2 FNYEAQ. The CDR3 is CASSLGLEPGGPYEQYF. CDR3 coding DNA: TGTGCCAGCAGCTTAGGTCTGGAGCCAGGGGGACCCTACGAGCAGTACTTC.

This sequence joins TRBV28 and TRBJ1-6; D is possibly TRBD1 (6 bases). This CDR3 is built from 15 residues. Deletions cut 6 bases from V and 12 bases from J, with 21 bases between. Germline V lookup: CDR1 MDHEN, CDR2 SYDVKM. CDR3 DNA sequence: TGTGCCAGCAGGTCCCGGGACAATCCTCGGGGACCCCTCCACTTT. It specifies CASRSRDNPRGPLHF.

V is TRBV27 and J is TRBJ1-1; a possible D gene is TRBD1 (5 bases). CDR3 length: 13 amino acids. Germline V gives CDR1 MNHEY, CDR2 SMNVEV (reference sequence). The ends were cut back, 5 bases at V and 1 base at J, with 8 bases in the middle. CDR3 sequence: CASSLQANTEAFF. CDR3 coding DNA: TGTGCCAGCAGTCTACAGGCGAACACTGAAGCTTTCTTT.

The chain recombines TRBV27 with TRBJ1-2, with a possible D match to TRBD1 (5 bases). V lost 5 bases and J 0 bases, leaving 16 bases between the germline ends. The CDR3 consists of 16 residues. Germline CDR1 reads MNHEY; CDR2 reads SMNVEV (reference sequence). CDR3 bases: TGTGCCAGCAGTGGCTTTGGGGCAGCGCCTAACTATGGCTACACCTTC. Its protein is CASSGFGAAPNYGYTF.

V usage is TRBV5-4 and J usage is TRBJ1-3, with TRBD1 identical over 8 bases. Germline CDR1 is SGHNT and CDR2 is YYREEE (reference sequence). V shed 5 bases, J shed 0 bases, and the junction held 7 bases outside the gene matches. This CDR3 region has 16 residues. The CDR3 bases are TGTGCCAGCAGACGGACAGGGTCGGGCTCTGGAAACACCATATATTTT. This translates into CASRRTGSGSGNTIYF. Supplemented by reference TRBV5-4 and TRBJ1-3, the full variable domain reads ETGVTQSPTHLIKTRGQQVTLRCSSQSGHNTVSWYQQALGQGPQFIFQYYREEENGRGNFPPRFSGLQFPNYSSELNVNALELDDSALYLCASRRTGSGSGNTIYFGEGSWLTVV.